This note documents a single T cell receptor beta chain sequence. Authors' methods: Amplification from reference gene primers served as the basis for estimated nucleated cell counts. Sequencing was performed with immunoSEQ multiplex PCR; in TCRdb, only in-frame clones are kept and a portion is missing. The V and J calls and clone size were taken over from that table, and D and trimming were inferred from the DNA. Among approximately 37,000 clones listed, 75% to 90% were seen once. The data belong to a study of blood T cell repertoires in COVID-19. From germline, CDR1 is SNHLY and CDR2 FYNNEI. CDR3 length: 15 residues. The V and J ends lost 3 bases and 0 bases respectively, with 12 bases between them.

The sequence was obtained from a human donor in a cohort sampled during active COVID-19. Material for sequencing was peripheral blood. The rearrangement joins TRBV2 to TRBJ2-7, with D possibly matching TRBD2 (5 bases). CDR3 nucleotides: TGTGCCAGCAGTGACATAGGACTGAGCTCCTACGAGCAGTACTTC. This encodes CASSDIGLSSYEQYF. Drawing the rest from reference TRBV2 and TRBJ2-7, the complete variable domain is EPEVTQTPSHQVTQMGQEVILRCVPISNHLYFYWYRQILGQKVEFLVSFYNNEISEKSEIFDDQFSVERPDGSNFTLKIRSTKLEDSAMYFCASSDIGLSSYEQYFGPGTRLTVT.